Below, 27 T cell receptor beta chains from the same sample are listed, as sequenced in a study of blood T cell repertoires in COVID-19. Sequencing used immunoSEQ multiplex PCR; TCRdb keeps in-frame clones, though not all of them. The data contain around 190,000 clones, roughly nine tenths of them singletons. The sample taken for sequencing was PBMCs or T cells enriched from blood (not recorded which). The receptors stem from a woman between 40 and 50 years old in a cohort exposed to, infected with or recovered from COVID-19 (not recorded which).

The sample holds many counts of this clone. The chain has TRBV11-3 and TRBJ1-6; D is ambiguous. V lost 6 bases and J lost 0, with 6 bases in between. The germline V gene encodes CDR1 SGHNT and CDR2 YENEEA. The CDR3 has 14 amino acids. The CDR3 sequence: CASSPSSYNSPLHF. Here the CDR3 DNA reads TGTGCCAGCAGTCCGAGCTCCTATAATTCACCCCTCCACTTT.

The J gene is TRBJ1-1, the V gene TRBV6-5; 11 positions match TRBD1. Germline lookup yields CDR1 MNHEY and CDR2 SVGAGI. There are 14 residues in the CDR3. With V trimmed by 6 bases and J by 5 bases, 5 bases remained unmatched. The CDR3 loop reads CASRPDRGRTEAFF. The CDR3 nucleotides are TGTGCCAGCAGACCGGACAGGGGGCGAACTGAAGCTTTCTTT.

The chain has TRBV28 and TRBJ1-5, with unresolved D. CDR3 size: 13 residues. Germline loops: CDR1 MDHEN, CDR2 SYDVKM. Trimming took off 7 bases at V and 3 bases at J, with 10 bases between the two ends. The CDR3: CASKGRLNQPQHF. In nucleotides, the CDR3 is TGTGCCAGCAAAGGCAGGCTCAATCAGCCCCAGCATTTT.

The CDR3 here is CASSPRTSSSYNSPLHF. In DNA form, the CDR3 reads TGTGCCAGCAGCCCCCGGACATCGAGCTCCTATAATTCACCCCTCCACTTT. V gene TRBV9 combines with J gene TRBJ1-6, with a tentative D call TRBD1 (5 bases). V was clipped by 4 bases and J by 0 bases, with 14 bases between them. Germline V gene sequence: CDR1 SGDLS, CDR2 YYNGEE. The length of the CDR3 is 17 residues.

This rearrangement joins TRBV6-1 to TRBJ1-4, with D unresolved. In germline, CDR1 is MNHNS, CDR2 SASEGT. V was trimmed by 2 bases and J by 7 bases, leaving 8 bases between them. This CDR3 has 13 amino acids. DNA for the CDR3: TGTGCCAGCAGTGAAATCGGAGCTGAAAAACTGTTTTTT. It yields the protein CASSEIGAEKLFF.

The J gene is TRBJ1-2, the V gene TRBV7-2, with D tentatively TRBD1 (6 bases). The germline V gene has CDR1 SGHTA and CDR2 FQGNSA. Trimming stripped 7 bases from V and 0 bases from J, with 18 bases between. This CDR3 has 16 residues. The DNA of the CDR3 is TGTGCCAGCACCCTAGATGGGGGACATACTAACTATGGCTACACCTTC. Translating it yields CASTLDGGHTNYGYTF.

This rearrangement joins TRBV11-2 to TRBJ2-7; a possible D gene is TRBD1 (5 bases). V lost 2 bases and J 6 bases, leaving 17 bases between the germline ends. This CDR3 region has 15 residues. Germline CDR1 SGHAT, CDR2 FQNNGV. CDR3 bases: TGTGCCAGCAGCTTATACGCCAGGGATCCCTCCGAGCAGTACTTC. Translating it yields CASSLYARDPSEQYF. Looking up the rest from reference TRBV11-2 and TRBJ2-7 gives the full variable domain: EAGVAQSPRYKIIEKRQSVAFWCNPISGHATLYWYQQILGQGPKLLIQFQNNGVVDDSQLPKDRFSAERLKGVDSTLKIQPAKLEDSAVYLCASSLYARDPSEQYFGPGTRLTVT.

The chain employs TRBV5-1 and TRBJ1-3, with D possibly being TRBD1 (5 bases). The CDR3 runs to 15 residues. Germline CDR1 reads SGHRS; CDR2 reads YFSETQ. With 0 bases removed from V and 3 bases from J, the gap between germline ends came to 10 bases. The CDR3 loop reads CASSLVGDFGNTIYF. The CDR3 DNA is TGCGCCAGCAGCTTGGTAGGGGATTTTGGAAACACCATATATTTT.

This clone was observed once. The gene calls are TRBV2 and TRBJ2-5; possibly TRBD2 for D (7 bases). The CDR3 has 14 amino acids. V was clipped by 2 bases and J by 2 bases, with 9 bases between them. In germline, CDR1 is SNHLY, CDR2 FYNNEI. The CDR3 sequence: CASSERGAQETQYF. The CDR3, as DNA: TGTGCCAGCAGTGAACGGGGGGCTCAAGAGACCCAGTACTTC.

A few counts support this clone. CDR3 in amino acids: CASSPIRQGWGETQYF. In DNA, the CDR3 is TGTGCCAGCAGCCCCATACGACAGGGTTGGGGAGAGACCCAGTACTTC. The chain has TRBV3-1 (or the pseudogene TRBV3-2) and TRBJ2-5; TRBD1 matches at 7 bases. Unmatched junction bases numbered 12, after V lost 4 bases and J lost 4 bases. Germline CDR1 reads LGHDT; CDR2 reads YNNKEL (reference sequence). This CDR3 comprises 16 residues.

V and J are TRBV5-5 and TRBJ1-2, with unresolved D. This CDR3 is built from 15 residues. The V end lost 4 bases, the J end lost 0 bases, and 13 bases lay between the germline ends. The germline gives CDR1 SGHKS, CDR2 YYEKEE (reference sequence). The CDR3 sequence: CASSPPGSSNYGYTF. The DNA for the CDR3 is TGTGCCAGCAGCCCGCCGGGGTCCTCTAACTATGGCTACACCTTC.

The chain is built from TRBV2 and TRBJ1-2; 10 bases align to TRBD1. The CDR3 runs to 15 residues. Germline assignment: CDR1 SNHLY and CDR2 FYNNEI. The ends lost 8 bases at V and 8 bases at J; junction bases unmatched: 14. In nucleotides, the CDR3 is TGTGCCAGCGGGGGGGACAGGGGCAGTGGGTACGGCTACACCTTC. Translating it yields CASGGDRGSGYGYTF.

V gene TRBV27 combines with J gene TRBJ1-3; tentatively, D is TRBD1 (5 bases). This CDR3 region has 14 residues. V lost 11 bases and J lost 2, with 16 bases in between. CDR1 is MNHEY, CDR2 SMNVEV, per germline (reference sequence). CDR3 residues: CASGVGAPGNTIYF. DNA of the CDR3: TGTGCCTCGGGAGTAGGGGCCCCTGGAAACACCATATATTTT.

The V and J genes are TRBV12-5 and TRBJ1-5; D gene ambiguous. The germline V gene encodes CDR1 LGHNT and CDR2 FRNRAP. CDR3 length equals 9 residues. The CDR3 DNA is TGTGCCTCCGATCAGCCCCAGCATTTT. It translates to CASDQPQHF.

The rearrangement links TRBV5-1 to TRBJ2-1, with 9 bases aligning to TRBD1. Per the germline V gene, CDR1 is SGHRS and CDR2 is YFSETQ. J was trimmed by 9 bases and V by 4 bases; bases with no gene match: 11. The CDR3 loop spans 15 amino acids. The CDR3 sequence is CASSEGDREEGEQFF. In DNA form, the CDR3 reads TGCGCCAGCAGCGAGGGGGACAGGGAGGAGGGTGAGCAGTTCTTC.

V and J are TRBV11-3 and TRBJ1-2, with D unclear. V dropped 3 bases and J dropped 5 bases, with 19 bases sitting between them. CDR1 SGHNT and CDR2 YENEEA come from the germline V gene. This CDR3 region has 16 residues. The CDR3 is CASSFLQVGVSYGYTF. For the CDR3, the DNA is TGTGCCAGCAGCTTTCTCCAAGTGGGCGTATCGTATGGCTACACCTTC.

This clone was found once. DNA for the CDR3: TGTGCCAGCAGCTTGGAAGGGGGTCTGGACAATTCACCCCTCCACTTT. Its protein is CASSLEGGLDNSPLHF. The chain has TRBV5-4 and TRBJ1-6; D might be TRBD1 (6 bases). The CDR3 contains 16 residues. V dropped 0 bases and J dropped 7 bases, with 14 bases sitting between them. Germline loops: CDR1 SGHNT, CDR2 YYREEE (reference sequence).

The chain joins TRBV5-6 to TRBJ1-2; 9 bases line up with TRBD1. J lost 4 bases, V lost 2 bases, and 6 bases had no gene match. The length of the CDR3 is 15 residues. The germline V gene encodes CDR1 SGHDT and CDR2 YYEEEE. CDR3 sequence (DNA): TGTGCCAGCAGCTTTGGGACAGGGAGTTCCTATGGCTACACCTTC. Its protein product is CASSFGTGSSYGYTF.

The V and J genes are TRBV7-9 and TRBJ2-7; D is possibly TRBD1 (8 bases). Trimming removed 4 bases at V and 7 bases at J, with 17 bases between. CDR3 length: 14 residues. CDR1 and CDR2 (germline): SEHNR, FQNEAQ (reference sequence). CDR3 sequence: CASSSRGGTGEQYF. The CDR3 DNA reads as TGTGCCAGCAGCTCTAGGGGGGGGACAGGAGAGCAGTACTTC.

The rearrangement joins TRBV28 to TRBJ2-7; TRBD2 might be the D (7 bases). V lost 8 bases to trimming and J lost 1 base, with 12 bases between them. This CDR3 contains 13 residues. Germline CDR1 and CDR2: MDHEN and SYDVKM. The CDR3, as DNA: TGTGCCAGCGAGGGGGAGGGATCCTACGAGCAGTACTTC. Its translation: CASEGEGSYEQYF.

The V call is TRBV11-2, the J call TRBJ2-7; 11 bases are shared with TRBD2. The CDR3 runs 16 residues. Germline trimming cut 0 bases from V and 4 bases from J; bases unmatched to any gene: 5. Germline CDR1 and CDR2: SGHAT and FQNNGV. The CDR3 sequence: CASSLDSGTSGYEQYF. Written as DNA, the CDR3 is TGTGCCAGCAGCTTAGACTCGGGGACTAGCGGATACGAGCAGTACTTC.

V usage is TRBV5-6 and J usage is TRBJ2-7; possibly TRBD2 for D (5 bases). Germline V gene lookup returns CDR1 SGHDT and CDR2 YYEEEE. The V end was cut by 0 bases, the J end by 6 bases, with 19 bases between. The CDR3 runs 16 residues. CDR3 sequence (DNA): TGTGCCAGCAGCTTGGTGGTGAGTGGGAGTAGTCGCGAGCAGTACTTC. The encoded protein is CASSLVVSGSSREQYF.

The chain joins TRBV28 to TRBJ1-5, with TRBD1 identical over 7 bases. CDR3 length: 14 residues. Trimming took 5 bases from V and 4 from J; bases not matched to a gene: 5. The V gene's germline CDR1 is MDHEN and CDR2 SYDVKM. The CDR3 region is CASSVPGGNQPQHF. As DNA, the CDR3 is TGTGCCAGCAGTGTCCCAGGGGGAAATCAGCCCCAGCATTTT.

The gene calls are TRBV9 and TRBJ2-2; D might be TRBD1 (6 bases). Trimming took off 1 base at V and 6 bases at J, with 10 bases between the two ends. There are 14 residues in the CDR3. The germline gives CDR1 SGDLS, CDR2 YYNGEE. The CDR3 DNA is TGTGCCAGCAGCGTAATGGGGGCAGCCGGGGAGCTGTTTTTT. Translation gives CASSVMGAAGELFF.

This sequence joins TRBV10-3 and TRBJ2-1, with 7 bases identical to TRBD1. Germline lookup yields CDR1 ENHRY and CDR2 SYGVKD. The CDR3 sequence is 12 residues long. V was pared by 10 bases and J by 7 bases, with 7 bases of the junction left unmatched. CDR3 nucleotide sequence: TGTGCCAACCGGGACAGTCTGAATGAGCAGTTCTTC. It encodes CANRDSLNEQFF.

This chain's CDR3 is CATLGFSGPSGYTF. In DNA, the CDR3 is TGTGCCACCCTTGGATTTTCAGGGCCCAGCGGCTACACCTTC. This chain uses TRBV15 with TRBJ1-2; D possibly corresponds to TRBD1 (5 bases). The CDR3 totals 14 residues. Germline V gives CDR1 LNHNV, CDR2 YYDKDF (reference sequence). V was cut by 8 bases and J by 8 bases, with 21 bases left in between. The variable domain in full, with the rest retrieved from reference TRBV15 and TRBJ1-2, is DAMVIQNPRYQVTQFGKPVTLSCSQTLNHNVMYWYQQKSSQAPKLLFHYYDKDFNNEADTPDNFQSRRPNTSFCFLDIRSPGLGDTAMYLCATLGFSGPSGYTFGSGTRLTVV.

V and J are TRBV29-1 and TRBJ2-2; 7 positions agree with TRBD1. CDR3 length: 15 amino acids. V lost 5 bases and J lost 5; bases outside the gene matches: 11. The germline V gene encodes CDR1 SQVTM and CDR2 ANQGSEA. The CDR3 is CSVHFQGDFTGELFF. In DNA form, the CDR3 reads TGCAGCGTTCATTTTCAGGGGGATTTTACCGGGGAGCTGTTTTTT.